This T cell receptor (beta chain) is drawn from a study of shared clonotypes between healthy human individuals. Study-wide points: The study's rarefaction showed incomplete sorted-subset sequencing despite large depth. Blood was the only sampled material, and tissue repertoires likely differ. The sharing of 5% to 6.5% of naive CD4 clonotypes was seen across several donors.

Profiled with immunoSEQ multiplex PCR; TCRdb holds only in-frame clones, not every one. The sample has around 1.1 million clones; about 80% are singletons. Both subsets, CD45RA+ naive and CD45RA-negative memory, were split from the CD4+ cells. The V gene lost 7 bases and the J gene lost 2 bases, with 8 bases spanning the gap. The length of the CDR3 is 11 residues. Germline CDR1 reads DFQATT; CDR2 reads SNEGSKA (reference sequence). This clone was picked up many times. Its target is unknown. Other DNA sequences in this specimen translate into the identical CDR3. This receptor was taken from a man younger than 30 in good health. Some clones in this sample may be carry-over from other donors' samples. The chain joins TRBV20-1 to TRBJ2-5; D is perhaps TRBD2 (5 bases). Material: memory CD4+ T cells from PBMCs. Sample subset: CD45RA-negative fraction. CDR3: CSVRGQETQYF. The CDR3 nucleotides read TGCAGTGTCCGGGGACAAGAGACCCAGTACTTC.